The T cell receptor (beta chain) described here comes from a study of technical replicates of blood from a handful of donors. The CDR3 contains 15 residues. The junction had 8 bases not matched to a gene; V was cut back by 5 bases and J by 4 bases. Germline V gives CDR1 SGHTA, CDR2 FQGNSA. The assay was immunoSEQ multiplex PCR, and TCRdb's table has in-frame clones only and misses some. The sample contains roughly 60,000 clones, around 88% of which appear only once. V and J are TRBV7-2 and TRBJ2-7; TRBD1 matches at 10 bases. The TCR comes from a human donor in good health. Some clones in this sample may be carry-over from other donors' samples. The sequencing input was PBMCs. CDR3 nucleotide sequence: TGTGCCAGCAGCGTGCGACAGGGGGCGCAATACGAGCAGTACTTC. It is translated as CASSVRQGAQYEQYF.